This T cell receptor beta chain originates from a study of vaccination and CD4 T cells after COVID-19. In the study overall: Investigators drew the post-COVID samples a median 101 days after diagnosis, with a range of 35 to 161.

The Oncomine TCR Beta short-read assay was applied to DNA of cultured CD4+ T cells. Cultured CD4+ T cells yielded the extracted genomic DNA. Each CDR3 protein gets one entry after TCRdb re-called the PCR reads with MiXCR. The table lists 9,500 to 15,000 distinct CDR3 sequences, approximately 60% of them singletons, with about an eighth in the top ten. Study observations and caveats: Relatively small numbers of convalescent patients were studied, with no early post-infection timepoints included.

On this clonotype: The antigen is undetermined.

Indicated treatment: approximately nine-day PBMC culture with coronavirus spike peptide pools or control peptides (ViraFEST assay). This clonotype originated in a human donor who had recovered from COVID-19. Source material: CD4+ T cells from blood, cultured in vitro.

This CDR3 is CASSPGLAKGYEQYF. For the CDR3, the DNA is TGTGCCAGTAGTCCGGGACTAGCTAAGGGCTACGAGCAGTACTTC. This rearrangement joins TRBV19 to TRBJ2-7; TRBD2 matches at 9 bases. CDR1 is LNHDA and CDR2 is SQIVND in the germline V gene (reference sequence). The CDR3 runs 15 residues. V trimming: 5 bases; J trimming: 3 bases; junction bases outside the gene matches: 8.